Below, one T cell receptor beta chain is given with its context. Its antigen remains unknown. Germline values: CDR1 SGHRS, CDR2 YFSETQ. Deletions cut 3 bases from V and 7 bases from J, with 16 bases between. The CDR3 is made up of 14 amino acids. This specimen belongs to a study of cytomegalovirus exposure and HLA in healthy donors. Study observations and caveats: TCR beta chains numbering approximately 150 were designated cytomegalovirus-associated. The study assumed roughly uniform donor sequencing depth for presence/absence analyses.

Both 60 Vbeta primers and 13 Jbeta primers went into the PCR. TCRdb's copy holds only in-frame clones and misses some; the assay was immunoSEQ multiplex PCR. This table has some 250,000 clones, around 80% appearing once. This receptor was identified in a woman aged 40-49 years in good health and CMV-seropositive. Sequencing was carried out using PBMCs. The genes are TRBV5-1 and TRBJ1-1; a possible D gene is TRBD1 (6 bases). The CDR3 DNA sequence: TGCGCCAGCAGCTCAGCGGGGGCGCGAGGTGAAGCTTTCTTT. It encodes CASSSAGARGEAFF.